This TCR beta chain was documented in a study of T-cell memory formation after mild COVID-19. Looking at the study overall: Largely, the TCR clusters proved donor specific.

This clonotype was counted a few times. Its cognate antigen is unknown. Regarding the study as a whole: Contracting clones from day 15 to 85 had balanced CD4/CD8; later expanders favoured CD4+.

5'RACE with constant-segment primers built TCRalpha and TCRbeta cDNA libraries with UMIs. TCRdb reprocessed the 5' RACE reads via MiXCR and lists one record per CDR3 protein. This sample has about 410,000 distinct CDR3 sequences, with roughly 17% found just once. The CDR3 consists of 15 residues. V lost 1 base and J lost 4; bases outside the gene matches: 3. The chain recombines TRBV12-3 or TRBV12-4 with TRBJ2-5; TRBD2 agrees at 10 bases. This clonotype was sampled from a man younger than 30 who had mild COVID-19 (a few samples of this study predate the infection). Cell type and time point are not known. Sequencing was carried out using PBMCs or a T cell subset sorted from them (not recorded which). The CDR3 here is CASSLGLAGVETQYF. DNA for the CDR3: TGTGCCAGCAGTTTAGGTCTAGCGGGGGTAGAGACCCAGTACTTC.